Below, 14 T cell receptor beta chains from the same sample are listed, as sequenced in a study of T cell repertoires in cytomegalovirus infection. Each CDR3 protein gets one entry after TCRdb re-called the reads with MiXCR. The table shows about 310,000 distinct CDR3 sequences, with 20% to 30% occurring only once. Their specific antigens are unknown. The source material was cultured PBMCs, sampled from culture after CMV antigen stimulation. All receptors come from a human donor in good health (CMV status not recorded). Some clones in this sample may be carry-over from other donors' samples.

This chain connects TRBV11-2 to TRBJ1-1; a weak D match, TRBD1 (6 bases). Germline values: CDR1 SGHAT, CDR2 FQNNGV. Trimming shortened V by 5 bases and J by 0 bases, and 22 bases separated the two germline ends. This CDR3 spans 18 amino acids. CDR3 sequence: CASSHIWGGHLMNTEAFF. CDR3 DNA: TGTGCCAGCAGCCACATATGGGGGGGACATTTAATGAACACTGAAGCTTTCTTT.

The chain joins TRBV3-1 to TRBJ2-5; 8 positions agree with TRBD1. V dropped 0 bases and J dropped 2; count of bases not matched to a gene: 2. Germline values: CDR1 LGHDT, CDR2 YNNKEL (reference sequence). This CDR3 region has 15 residues. The CDR3 nucleotides read TGTGCCAGCAGCCAAGATTGGGACAGGCAAGAGACCCAGTACTTC. It translates to CASSQDWDRQETQYF.

This clonotype was detected ten times or more. The rearrangement joins TRBV7-2 to TRBJ2-1; TRBD2 aligns across 10 bases. The CDR3 spans 16 residues. V lost 5 bases to trimming and J lost 4 bases; unmatched junction nucleotides: 8. Germline values: CDR1 SGHTA, CDR2 FQGNSA. The CDR3, as DNA: TGTGCCAGCAGCCCTACGAGGACTAGCGGTTACAATGAGCAGTTCTTC. This codes for CASSPTRTSGYNEQFF.

This sequence joins TRBV11-2 and TRBJ1-5; D gene unclear. Trimming removed 1 base at V and 4 bases at J, with 11 bases between. Germline lookup yields CDR1 SGHAT and CDR2 FQNNGV. The CDR3 has 15 residues. Here the CDR3 reads CASSLGTFPNQPQHF. In nucleotides, the CDR3 is TGTGCCAGCAGCTTAGGCACATTTCCTAATCAGCCCCAGCATTTT.

This clonotype was observed a handful of times. This sequence joins TRBV4-3 and TRBJ1-1; D possibly corresponds to TRBD1 (5 bases). CDR1 is LGHNA, CDR2 YSLEER, per germline. This CDR3 spans 15 amino acids. V was cut by 0 bases and J by 3 bases, with 11 bases left in between. In DNA, the CDR3 is TGCGCCAGCAGCCAAGATCTGGGACGGTACACTGAAGCTTTCTTT. It specifies CASSQDLGRYTEAFF.

The chain combines TRBV7-6 with TRBJ2-5; 7 bases fit TRBD2. V lost 3 bases to trimming and J lost 1 base; unmatched junction nucleotides: 8. This CDR3 has 16 amino acids. The germline V gene has CDR1 SGHVS and CDR2 FNYEAQ. The CDR3 nucleotides are TGTGCCAGCAGCTTGAGAAGCGGGGAATCCCAAGAGACCCAGTACTTC. Protein product: CASSLRSGESQETQYF.

This clonotype was observed at least ten times. V gene TRBV7-2 combines with J gene TRBJ2-7; 8 bases are shared with TRBD2. Germline-derived CDR1 and CDR2 are SGHTA and FQGNSA. The CDR3 runs 16 residues. V gave up 2 bases and J gave up 3 bases; unmatched junction bases: 9. The CDR3 region has the DNA TGTGCCAGCAGCTTAAAGCCGGGAGCGGGAGTCTACGAGCAGTACTTC. Protein sequence: CASSLKPGAGVYEQYF.

This clonotype has more than one count but fewer than ten. This chain connects TRBV7-2 to TRBJ2-1; the match to TRBD2 covers 13 bases. CDR1 SGHTA and CDR2 FQGNSA come from the germline V gene. Losses at the gene ends were 3 bases for V and 1 base for J; bases not matched to a gene: 9. There are 19 residues in the CDR3. The CDR3 DNA follows: TGTGCCAGCAGCTTTGATCCGGGACTAGCGGGACCATCCTACAATGAGCAGTTCTTC. This translates into CASSFDPGLAGPSYNEQFF.

The rearrangement joins TRBV6-5 to TRBJ2-2; perhaps TRBD2 as D (6 bases). Germline CDR1 is MNHEY and CDR2 is SVGAGI. The V end lost 5 bases, the J end lost 1 base, and 8 bases lay between the germline ends. This CDR3 region has 14 residues. CDR3: CASSRGLNTGELFF. DNA of the CDR3: TGTGCCAGCAGTAGGGGACTGAACACCGGGGAGCTGTTTTTT.

About this clonotype itself: The junction departs from germline at one end; a sequencing error may be responsible. J is TRBJ2-3 and V is TRBV19; D not resolved. Germline CDR1 and CDR2: LNHDA and SQIVND (reference sequence). CDR3 length: 14 amino acids. For the CDR3, the DNA is TGTGCCAGTAGTATAGGTATTGGTACAGATACGCTGTATTTT. Translating gives CASSIGIGTDTLYF.

This clonotype has at least ten counts. The chain uses TRBV28 and TRBJ2-1; 10 bases agree with TRBD2. Germline lookup yields CDR1 MDHEN and CDR2 SYDVKM. V shed 6 bases, J shed 5 bases, and the junction held 10 bases outside the gene matches. The CDR3 runs to 16 residues. For the CDR3, the DNA is TGTGCCAGCAGCCCTTACGGGACTAGCGTAAACAATGAGCAGTTCTTC. It specifies CASSPYGTSVNNEQFF.

This clonotype appeared many times. The rearrangement links TRBV7-8 to TRBJ2-1; D may be TRBD2 (6 bases). There are 17 residues in the CDR3. V was clipped by 1 base and J by 0 bases, with 13 bases between them. CDR1 is SGHVS and CDR2 is FQNEAQ in the germline V gene. CDR3 sequence: CASSLGPRGRSYNEQFF. DNA for the CDR3: TGTGCCAGCAGCTTAGGACCGCGGGGCCGCTCCTACAATGAGCAGTTCTTC.

The chain links TRBV6-6 to TRBJ1-1, with D hard to call. The germline V and J ends were trimmed by 11 bases and 1 base, with 11 bases remaining between them. The CDR3 covers 12 residues. CDR1 is MNHNY, CDR2 SVGAGI, per germline (reference sequence). The CDR3 DNA reads TGTGCCGCGGGCAGATCGAACACTGAAGCTTTCTTT. Residues: CAAGRSNTEAFF.

A single count supports this clonotype. The chain employs TRBV7-2 and TRBJ2-5, with 8 positions matching TRBD2. V lost 7 bases to trimming and J lost 5 bases; unmatched junction nucleotides: 18. This CDR3 contains 17 residues. The germline gives CDR1 SGHTA, CDR2 FQGNSA. Written as DNA, the CDR3 is TGTGCCAGCACCGGGACTAGTAGCCCCACCCCGGGGGAGACCCAGTACTTC. Translation gives CASTGTSSPTPGETQYF.